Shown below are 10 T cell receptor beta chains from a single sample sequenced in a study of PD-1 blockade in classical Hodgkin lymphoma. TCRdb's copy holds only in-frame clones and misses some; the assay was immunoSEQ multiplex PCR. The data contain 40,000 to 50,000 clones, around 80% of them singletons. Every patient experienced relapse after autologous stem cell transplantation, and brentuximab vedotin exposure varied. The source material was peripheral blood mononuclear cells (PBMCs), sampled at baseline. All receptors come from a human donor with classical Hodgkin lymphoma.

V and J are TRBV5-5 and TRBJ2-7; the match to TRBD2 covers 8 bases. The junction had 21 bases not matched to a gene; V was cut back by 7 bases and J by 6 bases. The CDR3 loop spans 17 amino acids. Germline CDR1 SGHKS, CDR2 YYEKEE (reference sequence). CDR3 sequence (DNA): TGTGCCAGCTTCCCAGGAGCGGGGGCCTCGGGAGTTCGCGAGCAGTACTTC. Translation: CASFPGAGASGVREQYF. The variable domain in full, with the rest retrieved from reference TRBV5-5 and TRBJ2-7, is DAGVTQSPTHLIKTRGQQVTLRCSPISGHKSVSWYQQVLGQGPQFIFQYYEKEERGRGNFPDRFSARQFPNYSSELNVNALLLGDSALYLCASFPGAGASGVREQYFGPGTRLTVT.

The CDR3: CASSAGAGYEQYF. Written as DNA, the CDR3 is TGCGCCAGCAGTGCCGGTGCGGGCTACGAGCAGTACTTC. The chain recombines TRBV10-1 with TRBJ2-7; maybe TRBD2 (5 bases). From germline, CDR1 is WNHNN and CDR2 SYGVQD (reference sequence). CDR3 length: 13 amino acids. V lost 4 bases and J lost 3, with 10 bases in between.

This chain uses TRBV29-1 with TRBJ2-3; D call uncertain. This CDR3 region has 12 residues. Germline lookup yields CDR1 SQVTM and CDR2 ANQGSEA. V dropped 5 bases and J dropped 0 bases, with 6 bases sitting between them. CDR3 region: CSVPDSTDTQYF. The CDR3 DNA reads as TGCAGCGTTCCAGATAGCACAGATACGCAGTATTTT.

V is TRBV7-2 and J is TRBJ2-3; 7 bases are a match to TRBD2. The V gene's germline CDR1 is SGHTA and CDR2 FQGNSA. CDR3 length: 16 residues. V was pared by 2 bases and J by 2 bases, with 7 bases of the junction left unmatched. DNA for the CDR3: TGTGCCAGCAGCTTACAGTCGGCGGGGGACACAGATACGCAGTATTTT. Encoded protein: CASSLQSAGDTDTQYF.

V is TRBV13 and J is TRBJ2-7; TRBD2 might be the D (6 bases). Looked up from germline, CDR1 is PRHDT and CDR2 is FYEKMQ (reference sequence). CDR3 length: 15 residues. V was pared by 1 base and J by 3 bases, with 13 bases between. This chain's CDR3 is CASSLAGDLSYEQYF. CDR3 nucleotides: TGTGCCAGCAGCTTAGCGGGGGACCTGAGCTACGAGCAGTACTTC.

The CDR3: CASSQVGSSQFF. CDR3 nucleotide sequence: TGCGCCAGCAGCCAAGTAGGATCTTCGCAGTTCTTC. The V gene is TRBV4-3, the J gene TRBJ2-1; D ambiguous. V was cut by 1 base and J by 12 bases, with 10 bases left in between. The CDR3 sequence is 12 residues long. Germline V gene sequence: CDR1 LGHNA, CDR2 YSLEER.

CDR3 nucleotides: TGTGCCAGCAGCACGGGACTAGCGGAAGAGACCCAGTACTTC. The encoded protein is CASSTGLAEETQYF. V and J are TRBV7-2 and TRBJ2-5; 11 positions match TRBD2. This CDR3 has 14 amino acids. Germline lookup yields CDR1 SGHTA and CDR2 FQGNSA. The junction had 2 bases not matched to a gene; V was cut back by 5 bases and J by 3 bases.

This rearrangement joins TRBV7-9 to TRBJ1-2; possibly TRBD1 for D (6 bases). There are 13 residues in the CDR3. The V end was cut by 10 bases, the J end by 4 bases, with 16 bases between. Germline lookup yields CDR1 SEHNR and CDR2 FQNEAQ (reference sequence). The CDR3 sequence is CATHRELLYGYTF. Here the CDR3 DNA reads TGTGCCACACACAGGGAATTACTCTATGGCTACACCTTC.

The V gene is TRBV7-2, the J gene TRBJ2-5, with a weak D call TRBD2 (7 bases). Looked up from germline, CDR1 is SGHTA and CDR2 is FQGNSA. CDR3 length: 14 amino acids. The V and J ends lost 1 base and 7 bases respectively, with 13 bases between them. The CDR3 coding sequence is TGTGCCAGCAGCTTAGAGGGGGGGCGGGGGACCCAGTACTTC. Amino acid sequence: CASSLEGGRGTQYF. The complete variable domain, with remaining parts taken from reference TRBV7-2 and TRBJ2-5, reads GAGVSQSPSNKVTEKGKDVELRCDPISGHTALYWYRQSLGQGLEFLIYFQGNSAPDKSGLPSDRFSAERTGGSVSTLTIQRTQQEDSAVYLCASSLEGGRGTQYFGPGTRLLVL.

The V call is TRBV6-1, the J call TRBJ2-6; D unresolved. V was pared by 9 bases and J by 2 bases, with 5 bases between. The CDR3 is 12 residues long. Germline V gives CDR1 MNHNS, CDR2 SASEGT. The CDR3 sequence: CASVAGANVLTF. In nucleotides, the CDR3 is TGTGCCAGTGTGGCTGGGGCCAACGTCCTGACTTTC.